Sequencing of this TCR beta chain was carried out in a study of graft-versus-host responses after intestinal transplantation. About the study: Transplants were multivisceral, liver-intestinal, or isolated intestinal.

Assay: immunoSEQ multiplex PCR; the TCRdb copy retains only in-frame clones and omits some. This sample has under 95,000 clones, with approximately 78% found just once. The ends were cut back, 1 base at V and 2 bases at J, with 10 bases in the middle. CDR1 and CDR2 from the germline V gene are SGHDT and YYEEEE. This CDR3 comprises 15 residues. Of note for this clone: Its antigen is not identified.

The chain recombines TRBV5-6 with TRBJ2-1; D may be TRBD2 (6 bases). This TCR was recovered from a human donor who received an intestinal transplant. The starting material was unstimulated CD4+ T cells sorted from spleen or lymph node cells, obtained before intestinal transplant. For the CDR3, the DNA is TGTGCCAGCAGCTTGCCGGGACTCGCCTACAATGAGCAGTTCTTC. As protein: CASSLPGLAYNEQFF.